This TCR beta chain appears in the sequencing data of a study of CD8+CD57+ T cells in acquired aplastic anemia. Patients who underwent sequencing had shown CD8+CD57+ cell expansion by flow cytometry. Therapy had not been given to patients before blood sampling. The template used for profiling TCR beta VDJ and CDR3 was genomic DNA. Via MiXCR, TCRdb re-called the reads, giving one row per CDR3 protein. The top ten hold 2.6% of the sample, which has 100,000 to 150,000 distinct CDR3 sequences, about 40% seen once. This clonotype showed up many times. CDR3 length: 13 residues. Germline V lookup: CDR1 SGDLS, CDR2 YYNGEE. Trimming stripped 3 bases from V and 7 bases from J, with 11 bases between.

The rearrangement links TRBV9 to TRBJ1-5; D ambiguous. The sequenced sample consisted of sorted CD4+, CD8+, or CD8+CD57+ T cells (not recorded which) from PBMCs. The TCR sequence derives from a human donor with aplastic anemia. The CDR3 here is CASSGSGEQPQHF. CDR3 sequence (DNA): TGTGCCAGCAGCGGGAGCGGGGAGCAGCCCCAGCATTTT.